This T cell receptor beta chain was sequenced in a study of monozygotic twins with inflammatory bowel disease (dated by TCRdb to the late 2010s). For the study in its entirety: In total, approximately 28 monozygotic twin pairs made up the full study: 19 Danish pairs, all IBD-discordant, plus nine German pairs, of which four were IBD-concordant and five were IBD-discordant. Each individual had, on average, about 151 000 unique TCRalpha sequences and 181 000 unique TCRbeta sequences available for analysis. The search for disease-associated traits relied mainly on comparing, within discordant pairs, IBD patients with their genetically identical healthy co-twins.

Library creation used 5' RACE. The input for every TCR library was around 3.5 ug of total RNA. For each sample, cDNA was synthesized in eight separate reactions using SMARTScribe reverse transcriptase. During cDNA synthesis, template switching was used to introduce unique molecular identifiers that contained a 6-nucleotide sample barcode. TCRalpha and TCRbeta cDNA was amplified in two nested PCRs of around 15 and 9 cycles, and bead purification was carried out after each PCR. Before amplification, cDNA was treated with uracil DNA-glycosylase and purified using the QIAquick PCR purification kit. The second PCR added Illumina TruSeq-compatible adapters along with sample-specific barcodes. Library quality and concentration were assessed using TapeStation and Qubit, and 5 to 6 ng of each library was pooled. Sequencing of the pooled libraries was done on an Illumina HiSeq2500 single-index Rapid Run using custom sequencing primers and 2 x 100 bp reads. From the authors' description of their analysis: UMI-based consensus assembly with MiGEC version 1.2.6 was used to correct PCR and sequencing errors. MiXCR version 2.1.1 was used for V(D)J alignment, clonotype assembly and CDR3 extraction. Gene usage, clonotype sharing and MAIT/NKT TCR abundance were normalised by analysing the top 1000, 10 000 and 20 000 clonotypes per sample. After downsampling to 27 000 UMIs, diversity was calculated as the inverse Simpson index using the vegan R package. Paired Mann-Whitney U tests were applied to discordant twin pairs, and Benjamini-Hochberg correction was used for multiple testing. Following TCRdb reprocessing, every CDR3 protein sequence forms one entry, and DNA is not provided. TCRdb's processing, not the study's, gives the V and J calls here. This sample's clone table shows approximately 340,000 distinct CDR3 sequences. Over 2% of the sample rests with the top ten.

Overall study results and their limits: Because patients were on differing immunosuppressive treatments, the repertoires may have picked up extra background noise and inter-individual variability. No difference in repertoire similarity was observed between concordant and discordant twins, possibly owing to limited statistical power. No single strong signal or clonotype linked to IBD turned up in the results, so the idea that one exists was not supported. A decrease in TCRbeta repertoire diversity, as measured by inverse Simpson index, was observed in IBD patients compared with their healthy co-twins. Compared with healthy twins, IBD patients had fewer clonotypes in common with other individuals, a difference most pronounced in patients showing signs of disease activity. The analysis was unable to tell different T cell subtypes apart.

Taken from cysteine to phenylalanine, the CDR3 has 16 residues. The record lacks a DNA sequence. As encoded in the germline V gene, CDR1 is SGDLS while CDR2 is YYNGEE. About this clonotype: Its antigen is still unknown.

From each donor, an approximately 2.4 ml peripheral blood sample was collected into PAXgene tubes and kept at -80 degrees C. Without T cell sorting, total RNA was isolated from whole blood using the PAXgene blood miRNA kit on an automated QIAcube. Peripheral blood from monozygotic twin pairs, either concordant or discordant for inflammatory bowel disease, underwent deep TCRalpha and TCRbeta repertoire profiling that used unique molecular barcoding. Smoking habits were recorded for all twin pairs, with individuals classified as current, former or never smokers. Recombination linked TRBV9 to TRBJ2-1; no DNA is available, so the TRBD2 call from TCRdb remains unchecked. This TCR derives from a human donor with ulcerative colitis or Crohn's disease, or a healthy co-twin of an affected twin (not recorded which). Source material: blood. The CDR3 in this case is CASSVDGSGGYNEQFF. The variable domain in full, with residues beyond the CDR3 obtained from the reference TRBV9 and TRBJ2-1 genes, is DSGVTQTPKHLITATGQRVTLRCSPRSGDLSVYWYQQSLDQGLQFLIQYYNGEERAKGNILERFSAQQFPDLHSELNLSSLELGDSALYFCASSVDGSGGYNEQFFGPGTRLTVL.